The T cell receptor (beta chain) under discussion was sequenced for a study of shared clonotypes between healthy human individuals. This CDR3 spans 14 amino acids. The germline V gene encodes CDR1 SGHRS and CDR2 YFSETQ. V was trimmed by 1 base and J by 1 base, leaving 8 bases between them. Data came from immunoSEQ multiplex PCR; TCRdb stores just in-frame clones and leaves some out. Among 1 million to 1.3 million clones listed, approximately 80% were seen once. The sequencing sample was made of memory CD4+ T cells from PBMCs. This sample's subset: CD45RA-negative fraction. The chain recombines TRBV5-1 with TRBJ1-1; no clear D gene. This TCR derives from a young man in good health. Some clones in this sample may be carry-over from other donors' samples. The CDR3 DNA is TGCGCCAGCAGCTTGCTGGGGTCGAACACTGAAGCTTTCTTT. Amino acids: CASSLLGSNTEAFF.